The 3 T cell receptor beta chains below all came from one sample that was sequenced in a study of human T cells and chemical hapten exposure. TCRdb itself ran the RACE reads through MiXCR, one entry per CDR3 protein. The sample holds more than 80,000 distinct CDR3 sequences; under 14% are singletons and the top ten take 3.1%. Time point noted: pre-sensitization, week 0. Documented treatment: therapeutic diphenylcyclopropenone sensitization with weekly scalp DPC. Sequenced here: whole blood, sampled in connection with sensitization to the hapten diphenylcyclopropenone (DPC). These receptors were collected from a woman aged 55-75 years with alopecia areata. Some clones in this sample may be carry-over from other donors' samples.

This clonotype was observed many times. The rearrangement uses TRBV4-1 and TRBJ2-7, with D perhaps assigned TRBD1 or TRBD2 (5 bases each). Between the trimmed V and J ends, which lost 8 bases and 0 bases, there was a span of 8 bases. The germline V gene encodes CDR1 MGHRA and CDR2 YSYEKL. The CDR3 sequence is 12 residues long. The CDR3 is CASGGSSYEQYF. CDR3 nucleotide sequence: TGCGCCAGCGGGGGAAGCTCCTACGAGCAGTACTTC.

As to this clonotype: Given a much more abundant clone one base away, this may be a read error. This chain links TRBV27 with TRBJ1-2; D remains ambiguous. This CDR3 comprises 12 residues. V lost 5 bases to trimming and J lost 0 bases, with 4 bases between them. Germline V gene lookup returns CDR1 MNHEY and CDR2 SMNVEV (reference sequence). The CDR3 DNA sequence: TGTGCCAGCAGTCCTTCTAACTATGGCTACACCTTC. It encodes CASSPSNYGYTF.

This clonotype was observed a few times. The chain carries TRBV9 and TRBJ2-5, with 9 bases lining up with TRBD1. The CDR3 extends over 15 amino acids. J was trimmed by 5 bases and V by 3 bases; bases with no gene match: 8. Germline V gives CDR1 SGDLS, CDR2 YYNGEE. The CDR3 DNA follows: TGTGCCAGCAGCGGACAGGGGGTGCTCGGTGAGACCCAGTACTTC. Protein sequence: CASSGQGVLGETQYF.